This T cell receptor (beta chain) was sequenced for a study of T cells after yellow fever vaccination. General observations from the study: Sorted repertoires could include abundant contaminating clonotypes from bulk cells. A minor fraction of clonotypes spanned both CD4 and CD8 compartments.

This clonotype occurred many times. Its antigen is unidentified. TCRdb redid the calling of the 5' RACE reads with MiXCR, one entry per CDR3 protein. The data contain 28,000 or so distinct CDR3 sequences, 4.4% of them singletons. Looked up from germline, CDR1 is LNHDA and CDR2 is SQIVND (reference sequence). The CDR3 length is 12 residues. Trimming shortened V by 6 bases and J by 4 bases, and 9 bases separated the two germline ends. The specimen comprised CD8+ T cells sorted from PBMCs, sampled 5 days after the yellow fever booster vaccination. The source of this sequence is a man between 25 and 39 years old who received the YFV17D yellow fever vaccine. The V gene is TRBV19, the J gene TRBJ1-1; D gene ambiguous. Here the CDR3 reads CASRLSGTEAFF. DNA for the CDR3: TGTGCCAGTAGACTCTCGGGCACTGAAGCTTTCTTT.